This TCR beta chain was sequenced for a study of graft-versus-host responses after intestinal transplantation. Germline values: CDR1 MNHNS, CDR2 SASEGT. The CDR3 consists of 12 residues. Trimming cost V 7 bases and J 13 bases, with 19 bases left between them. The protocol was immunoSEQ multiplex PCR, while the TCRdb copy is restricted to in-frame clones and leaves out a portion. The table has 13,000 to 15,000 clones, 30% to 35% seen once. Sample: alloreactive CD4+ T cells from a mixed lymphocyte reaction culture, taken before intestinal transplant. The subset denotes: CFSE-low proliferating T cells sorted from roughly 6-day pre-transplant mixed lymphocyte reaction (GvH or HvG direction). V and J are TRBV6-1 and TRBJ1-2; D may be TRBD1 (5 bases). The receptor was derived from a human patient who received an intestinal transplant. The CDR3 sequence is CASMFRGGTLTF. The CDR3 DNA reads as TGTGCCAGCATGTTTAGGGGCGGGACGCTCACCTTC.